The clone carrying this T cell receptor (beta chain) is a singleton in its sample. Its antigen is as yet unknown. Germline loops: CDR1 LGHDT, CDR2 YNNKEL (reference sequence). The V end was cut by 0 bases, the J end by 9 bases, with 12 bases between. The CDR3 runs to 14 residues. This sample is part of a study of response to subunit inactivated influenza vaccine. Study-level results: Seasonal influenza vaccination, on each occasion, was suggested by the authors to recruit few new T cells.

From the RT-PCR reads, TCRdb called clonotypes with MiXCR, one entry per CDR3 protein. The sample holds roughly 760,000 distinct CDR3 sequences, 21% seen once. The V gene is TRBV3-1, the J gene TRBJ2-1; perhaps D is TRBD1 or TRBD2 (5 bases each). The sequenced sample was PBMCs from blood, obtained 5 days after vaccination. The source of this sequence is a man between 50 and 59 years old who received an inactivated influenza vaccine. This CDR3 is CASSQEHPGREQFF. For the CDR3, the DNA is TGTGCCAGCAGCCAAGAGCATCCGGGACGTGAGCAGTTCTTC.